These 17 T cell receptor beta chains were all obtained from the same sample, sequenced in a study of blood T cell repertoires in COVID-19. The table came from immunoSEQ multiplex PCR; TCRdb's copy has only in-frame clones and leaves some out. The table has about 210,000 clones, about 82% seen once. Sequencing used PBMCs or T cells enriched from blood (not recorded which). All receptors come from a man aged 35 to 55 with acute COVID-19.

V gene TRBV19 combines with J gene TRBJ1-2; a possible D gene is TRBD1 (6 bases). This CDR3 region has 14 residues. Trimming stripped 6 bases from V and 4 bases from J, with 15 bases between. Germline-derived CDR1 and CDR2 are LNHDA and SQIVND (reference sequence). CDR3 nucleotide sequence: TGTGCCAGTAGAGTCGAGACAGGACTCTATGGCTACACCTTC. It is translated as CASRVETGLYGYTF.

The gene calls are TRBV5-1 and TRBJ2-3; D is perhaps TRBD1 (5 bases). The CDR3 runs to 16 residues. Germline CDR1 reads SGHRS; CDR2 reads YFSETQ. V shed 2 bases and J shed 0 bases, with 13 bases lying between them. CDR3: CASSLGADTSTDTQYF. Written as DNA, the CDR3 is TGCGCCAGCAGCTTAGGGGCAGACACTAGCACAGATACGCAGTATTTT.

The gene calls are TRBV2 and TRBJ1-2; perhaps TRBD1 as D (5 bases). This CDR3 is 18 amino acids long. V lost 1 base and J 4 bases, leaving 22 bases between the germline ends. CDR1 SNHLY and CDR2 FYNNEI come from the germline V gene. CDR3 in amino acids: CASSEGALGRGDGYGYTF. The CDR3 DNA sequence: TGTGCCAGCAGTGAAGGGGCTTTAGGTAGGGGCGACGGCTATGGCTACACCTTC.

The rearrangement links TRBV5-1 to TRBJ1-2, with a weak D call TRBD1 (5 bases). The ends were cut back, 4 bases at V and 7 bases at J, with 20 bases in the middle. This CDR3 is built from 15 residues. Germline V lookup: CDR1 SGHRS, CDR2 YFSETQ. CDR3: CASSPSSGGYSGYTF. The CDR3 DNA is TGCGCCAGCAGCCCTAGCAGTGGGGGGTACTCTGGCTACACCTTC.

The V and J genes are TRBV7-2 and TRBJ2-1, with D possibly TRBD1 on 6 matching bases. There are 13 residues in the CDR3. The V end lost 2 bases, the J end lost 7 bases, and 9 bases lay between the germline ends. Germline loops: CDR1 SGHTA, CDR2 FQGNSA. For the CDR3, the DNA is TGTGCCAGCAGCTTAATCCAGGGGAATGAGCAGTTCTTC. It is translated as CASSLIQGNEQFF.

The J gene is TRBJ1-2, the V gene TRBV12-3 or TRBV12-4; D gene unclear. The CDR3 contains 11 residues. V was pared by 6 bases and J by 0 bases, with 2 bases between. CDR3 sequence: CASSSNYGYTF. The CDR3 DNA sequence: TGTGCCAGCAGCTCTAACTATGGCTACACCTTC.

There are a few counts of this clone. This chain links TRBV27 with TRBJ1-2; TRBD1 matches 9 bases. Trimming removed 5 bases from V and 7 bases from J; junction bases left unmatched: 8. The CDR3 sequence is 14 residues long. Germline CDR1 and CDR2: MNHEY and SMNVEV (reference sequence). The CDR3 region is CASSLGQGLLGYTF. DNA of the CDR3: TGTGCCAGCAGTCTCGGACAGGGGCTCCTTGGCTACACCTTC.

The genes are TRBV7-9 and TRBJ2-2; D is possibly TRBD2 (6 bases). The CDR3 is 15 amino acids. V gave up 2 bases and J gave up 4 bases, with 11 bases separating them. Germline CDR1 and CDR2: SEHNR and FQNEAQ (reference sequence). The CDR3 sequence is CASSLQGLPTGELFF. The DNA of the CDR3 is TGTGCCAGCAGCTTACAGGGACTCCCCACCGGGGAGCTGTTTTTT.

This chain connects TRBV10-1 to TRBJ2-3, with TRBD2 identical over 11 bases. This CDR3 comprises 15 residues. Losses at the gene ends were 8 bases for V and 3 bases for J; bases not matched to a gene: 7. The germline V gene encodes CDR1 WNHNN and CDR2 SYGVQD (reference sequence). The CDR3 DNA reads TGCGCCAGCGGGAAGACTAGCGGGGCTACAGATACGCAGTATTTT. It specifies CASGKTSGATDTQYF.

This clone was found many times. The CDR3 loop is CASCKREPDTQYF. CDR3 DNA: TGCGCCAGCTGCAAGCGGGAGCCAGATACGCAGTATTTT. The V call is TRBV23-1, the J call TRBJ2-3; 8 bases fit TRBD2. TRBV23-1 is an ORF for which the function is uncertain. This CDR3 region has 13 residues. V was pared by 8 bases and J by 4 bases, with 5 bases of the junction left unmatched.

This chain uses TRBV19 with TRBJ2-7; perhaps TRBD2 as D (5 bases). The V end was cut by 4 bases, the J end by 4 bases, with 14 bases between. The CDR3 has 14 amino acids. Germline V gives CDR1 LNHDA, CDR2 SQIVND (reference sequence). The CDR3 nucleotides read TGTGCCAGTAGTAGGGGAGAGGCCCCTTACGAGCAGTACTTC. Translated: CASSRGEAPYEQYF.

This clone was observed a few times. The J gene is TRBJ2-2, the V gene TRBV30; D possibly corresponds to TRBD2 (5 bases). CDR1 and CDR2 from the germline V gene are GTSNPN and SVGIG (reference sequence). This CDR3 region has 14 residues. V was trimmed by 8 bases and J by 0 bases, leaving 13 bases between them. Here the CDR3 reads CAAVAGANTGELFF. Here the CDR3 DNA reads TGTGCCGCGGTGGCGGGCGCGAACACCGGGGAGCTGTTTTTT.

This CDR3 reads CASSESGPTGELFF. For the CDR3, the DNA is TGTGCCAGCAGTGAAAGCGGGCCCACCGGGGAGCTGTTTTTT. The chain joins TRBV2 to TRBJ2-2; D may be TRBD2 (6 bases). This CDR3 spans 14 amino acids. V lost 2 bases to trimming and J lost 4 bases, with 8 bases between them. Germline-derived CDR1 and CDR2 are SNHLY and FYNNEI.

The chain couples TRBV6-5 to TRBJ1-1, with TRBD1 matching over 7 bases. The germline V gene encodes CDR1 MNHEY and CDR2 SVGAGI. This CDR3 region has 14 residues. V trimming: 4 bases; J trimming: 1 base; junction bases outside the gene matches: 3. CDR3 loop: CASSSGTENTEAFF. Written as DNA, the CDR3 is TGTGCCAGCAGTTCTGGGACAGAGAACACTGAAGCTTTCTTT.

This chain uses TRBV27 with TRBJ2-2; 7 nucleotides align to TRBD2. The CDR3 is 15 amino acids. From germline, CDR1 is MNHEY and CDR2 SMNVEV (reference sequence). With V trimmed by 3 bases and J by 1 base, 2 bases remained unmatched. The CDR3 DNA is TGTGCCAGCAGTTTTTCTAGCGGGAACACCGGGGAGCTGTTTTTT. It codes for CASSFSSGNTGELFF.

CDR3 residues: CASRGLAGAQYF. DNA of the CDR3: TGTGCCAGCAGGGGACTAGCGGGAGCGCAGTACTTC. This chain connects TRBV27 to TRBJ2-7; 14 bases fit TRBD2. Germline-derived CDR1 and CDR2 are MNHEY and SMNVEV (reference sequence). The ends lost 6 bases at V and 9 bases at J; junction bases unmatched: 1. The CDR3 is made up of 12 amino acids.

This clone was counted only a few times. The rearrangement joins TRBV30 to TRBJ1-1, with TRBD1 as a possible D gene (5 bases). This CDR3 has 13 amino acids. Germline V gene data show CDR1 as GTSNPN and CDR2 as SVGIG (reference sequence). V was pared by 1 base and J by 7 bases, with 13 bases between. The DNA for the CDR3 is TGTGCCTGGAGTGCCGGGGGATTCGGTGAAGCTTTCTTT. It codes for CAWSAGGFGEAFF.